Only a few counts were recorded for the clone carrying this T cell receptor beta chain. The antigen remains undetermined. At one of its ends the junction is not consistent with the germline gene, which may arise from a read error. Per the study methods: To classify distant metastasis in papillary thyroid cancer, a model was built from CDR3 differences across clinicopathological groups. TCRdb used MiXCR to call clones anew from the PCR reads. Here the V and J calls rest on TCRdb's processing, not on the authors' analysis. The table lists almost 85,000 clones, roughly an eighth of them singletons. The CDR3 has 16 residues. The V gene's germline CDR1 is MNHNS and CDR2 SASEGT. This record belongs to a study of metastatic and nonmetastatic thyroid tumors. Looking at the study overall: Blood and tumor or nodule tissue repertoires from malignant and benign thyroid patients were compared.

Study observations and caveats: Reportedly, malignant thyroid tumors had significantly higher TCR beta diversity than benign nodules, in blood and tumor.

Nobody among the patients had been given any treatment before thyroid surgery. Sample: tumor tissue. V is TRBV6-1 and J is TRBJ2-7; TRBD1 matches 7 bases. This TCR was sampled from a female donor with papillary thyroid cancer or a benign thyroid nodule (not recorded which). Some clones in this sample may be carry-over from other donors' samples. CDR3 sequence: CAISGRIGTEAYEQYF. CDR3 in DNA: TGTGCCATCAGTGGGCGTATCGGGACAGAGGCCTACGAGCAGTACTTC.